Listed here is a single T cell receptor beta chain. Its antigen is as yet unknown. TCRdb keeps only in-frame clones here, not all; method: immunoSEQ multiplex PCR. The data show fewer than 200,000 clones, about 89% seen once. The source of the sample is a study of T cell responses to AZD1222 COVID-19 vaccine. Across the study: Both about-4-week and about-12-week second-dose recipients were combined.

Germline CDR1 is SGHTA and CDR2 is FQGTGA. CDR3 length: 15 amino acids. V lost 3 bases, J lost 4 bases, and 5 bases stayed unmatched. Whole-study results and caveats: Nearly half of spike-specific TCRs reportedly target unmutated variant regions. Most donors were white British and more were female, and clonal diversity was possibly underestimated. Seropositivity was recorded at baseline in only 6 or 7 AZD1222 recipients.

The V call is TRBV7-3, the J call TRBJ2-5; TRBD2 matches at 10 bases. The sequence was obtained from an adult in good health. The sample was peripheral blood, taken on day 0 of AZD1222 vaccination. CDR3 sequence reads: CASSFRLAGVETQYF. CDR3 nucleotides: TGTGCCAGCAGCTTTCGTCTAGCGGGAGTAGAGACCCAGTACTTC. The whole variable domain, remainder taken from reference TRBV7-3 and TRBJ2-5, is GAGVSQTPSNKVTEKGKYVELRCDPISGHTALYWYRQSLGQGPEFLIYFQGTGAADDSGLPNDRFFAVRPEGSVSTLKIQRTERGDSAVYLCASSFRLAGVETQYFGPGTRLLVL.